One and the same sample provided the 15 T cell receptor beta chains below, sequenced in a study of blood T cell repertoires in COVID-19. TCRdb's copy holds only in-frame clones and misses some; the assay was immunoSEQ multiplex PCR. This repertoire shows about 80,000 clones, approximately 78% found once; its top ten account for 30% to 45%. The source material was peripheral blood. The receptor set was obtained from a woman in her sixties or seventies with acute or convalescent COVID-19.

This chain uses TRBV29-1 with TRBJ1-1, with D perhaps matching TRBD1 (6 bases). The CDR3 sequence is 15 residues long. V lost 7 bases and J lost 0, with 18 bases in between. Germline loops: CDR1 SQVTM, CDR2 ANQGSEA. The CDR3 DNA follows: TGCAGCGCCACAGGACAGCTCACCATGAACACTGAAGCTTTCTTT. Protein sequence: CSATGQLTMNTEAFF.

This chain uses TRBV19 with TRBJ2-5; tentatively, D is TRBD2 (6 bases). Germline loops: CDR1 LNHDA, CDR2 SQIVND (reference sequence). V dropped 3 bases and J dropped 5 bases, with 13 bases sitting between them. This CDR3 has 14 residues. CDR3 protein: CASSIRGGRETQYF. CDR3 bases: TGTGCCAGTAGTATCCGGGGAGGACGTGAGACCCAGTACTTC.

The chain has TRBV2 and TRBJ1-4; 8 bases line up with TRBD1. Germline V gives CDR1 SNHLY, CDR2 FYNNEI. The CDR3 is 15 residues long. The V segment lost 6 bases and the J segment 7 bases; nucleotides outside the gene matches: 10. CDR3 amino acids: CASRNQGAGGEKLFF. CDR3 in DNA: TGTGCCAGCAGAAACCAGGGGGCGGGTGGTGAAAAACTGTTTTTT.

V usage is TRBV18 and J usage is TRBJ1-1, with D maybe TRBD1 (6 bases). The germline V and J ends were trimmed by 6 bases and 3 bases, with 17 bases remaining between them. This CDR3 is 15 amino acids long. The germline CDR1 and CDR2 sequences are KGHSH and LQKENI. DNA of the CDR3: TGTGCCAGCTCGGCCAGAGGGGGGAGGGACACTGAAGCTTTCTTT. Amino acid sequence: CASSARGGRDTEAFF.

The J gene is TRBJ1-5, the V gene TRBV19, with 8 bases that match TRBD1. Germline values: CDR1 LNHDA, CDR2 SQIVND (reference sequence). The CDR3 is 15 residues long. The V segment lost 3 bases and the J segment 4 bases; nucleotides outside the gene matches: 5. Here the CDR3 DNA reads TGTGCCAGTAGTATTACAGGGGGGAAAAATCAGCCCCAGCATTTT. Translating gives CASSITGGKNQPQHF.

This chain connects TRBV27 to TRBJ2-7; no clear D gene. Germline assignment: CDR1 MNHEY and CDR2 SMNVEV (reference sequence). The CDR3 is 11 residues long. V was shortened by 7 bases and J by 6 bases, with 10 bases between the two germline ends. The CDR3 protein is CASIRNCEQYF. In nucleotides, the CDR3 is TGTGCCAGCATCAGGAACTGCGAGCAGTACTTC.

This clone was recorded a few times. In DNA form, the CDR3 reads TGTGCCAGCAGCAAAGGTGGGACTAGCGATTATGAGCAGTTCTTC. Protein sequence: CASSKGGTSDYEQFF. The genes are TRBV21-1 and TRBJ2-1; the table's D gene call, TRBD2, was not cross checked with the DNA. TRBV21-1 is reported as a pseudogene. The CDR3 covers 15 residues.

The rearrangement links TRBV25-1 to TRBJ2-7, with TRBD1 as a possible D gene (6 bases). CDR1 is MGHDK, CDR2 SYGVNS, per germline. CDR3 length: 12 amino acids. Trimming pared 3 bases from V and 6 bases from J, leaving 9 bases between. The CDR3 region is CASSDKGGEQYF. CDR3 bases: TGTGCCAGCAGTGACAAAGGGGGCGAGCAGTACTTC.

The chain is built from TRBV19 and TRBJ2-7, with 7 bases identical to TRBD1. CDR1 is LNHDA and CDR2 is SQIVND in the germline V gene (reference sequence). The CDR3 loop spans 17 amino acids. The ends lost 3 bases at V and 3 bases at J; junction bases unmatched: 14. This chain's CDR3 is CASSILNSGTAYYEQYF. CDR3 coding DNA: TGTGCCAGTAGTATCCTCAATTCCGGGACAGCATACTACGAGCAGTACTTC.

This sequence joins TRBV5-6 and TRBJ1-3, with TRBD1 matching over 11 bases. Germline lookup yields CDR1 SGHDT and CDR2 YYEEEE. V shed 3 bases, J shed 3 bases, and the junction held 5 bases outside the gene matches. The CDR3 has 16 amino acids. CDR3 in amino acids: CASSSGQGAYGNTIYF. Here the CDR3 DNA reads TGTGCCAGCAGCTCCGGACAGGGGGCTTATGGAAACACCATATATTTT. The full variable domain, with the rest looked up from reference TRBV5-6 and TRBJ1-3, is DAGVTQSPTHLIKTRGQQVTLRCSPKSGHDTVSWYQQALGQGPQFIFQYYEEEERQRGNFPDRFSGHQFPNYSSELNVNALLLGDSALYLCASSSGQGAYGNTIYFGEGSWLTVV.

This chain connects TRBV24-1 to TRBJ2-3; D not resolved. Germline CDR1 and CDR2: KGHDR and SFDVKD. CDR3 length equals 13 residues. V was cut by 10 bases and J by 0 bases, with 10 bases left in between. This CDR3 is CATGGFSTDTQYF. CDR3 nucleotide sequence: TGTGCCACAGGCGGCTTTAGCACAGATACGCAGTATTTT.

This chain joins TRBV5-6 and TRBJ2-3, with 7 bases aligning to TRBD2. The trim removed 0 bases at V and 5 bases at J, leaving 12 bases unmatched. The CDR3 has 17 residues. Germline CDR1 reads SGHDT; CDR2 reads YYEEEE. Here the CDR3 DNA reads TGTGCCAGCAGCTTGGACCCTAGCGGACTCAAGGGAGATACGCAGTATTTT. Protein product: CASSLDPSGLKGDTQYF.

The chain couples TRBV24-1 to TRBJ1-5, with TRBD1 identical over 9 bases. There are 15 residues in the CDR3. V was pared by 7 bases and J by 4 bases, with 7 bases of the junction left unmatched. In germline, CDR1 is KGHDR, CDR2 SFDVKD. CDR3: CATSEGQGGNQPQHF. The CDR3 nucleotides read TGTGCCACCAGCGAGGGACAGGGTGGAAATCAGCCCCAGCATTTT.

The chain combines TRBV18 with TRBJ2-7, with 11 bases matching TRBD2. The V gene's germline CDR1 is KGHSH and CDR2 LQKENI. Germline trimming cut 8 bases from V and 5 bases from J; bases unmatched to any gene: 20. The CDR3 has 18 amino acids. CDR3 bases: TGTGCCAGCGACTTACGTGGACTAGCGGGTTCCCTCAGGGACGAGCAGTACTTC. Protein product: CASDLRGLAGSLRDEQYF. The whole variable domain, filled in from reference TRBV18 and TRBJ2-7, reads NAGVMQNPRHLVRRRGQEARLRCSPMKGHSHVYWYRQLPEEGLKFMVYLQKENIIDESGMPKERFSAEFPKEGPSILRIQQVVRGDSAAYFCASDLRGLAGSLRDEQYFGPGTRLTVT.

The chain uses TRBV4-1 and TRBJ2-7; 8 nucleotides agree with TRBD1. V lost 3 bases to trimming and J lost 2 bases; unmatched junction nucleotides: 9. This CDR3 comprises 16 residues. Looked up from germline, CDR1 is MGHRA and CDR2 is YSYEKL. The CDR3, as DNA: TGCGCCAGCAGCCATCCCGCCCTGGACAGGGCCTACGAGCAGTACTTC. This sequence encodes CASSHPALDRAYEQYF.